The 3 T cell receptor beta chains in this list originate from one sample, sequenced in a study of blood T cell repertoires in COVID-19. Generated by immunoSEQ multiplex PCR, the TCRdb table keeps only in-frame clones and is missing some. The table shows about 170,000 clones, with 84% occurring only once. Specimen: peripheral blood. The receptors here all came from a man between 65 and 79 years old with active or convalescent COVID-19.

The table lists this clone with a few counts. The J gene is TRBJ2-5, the V gene TRBV7-9; 9 nucleotides match TRBD1. Germline assignment: CDR1 SEHNR and CDR2 FQNEAQ (reference sequence). The CDR3 consists of 15 residues. V lost 5 bases to trimming and J lost 4 bases; unmatched junction nucleotides: 8. This CDR3 reads CASSPGDRVRETQYF. The CDR3 bases are TGTGCCAGCAGCCCGGGGGACAGGGTTAGAGAGACCCAGTACTTC.

The genes are TRBV7-6 and TRBJ2-1; weak D call: TRBD2 (6 bases). Germline CDR1 and CDR2: SGHVS and FNYEAQ. The V end was cut by 5 bases, the J end by 7 bases, with 21 bases between. The CDR3 length is 16 residues. The CDR3 nucleotides are TGTGCCAGCAGCCCAAGACTAGGGAAACTGTCTAATGAGCAGTTCTTC. As protein: CASSPRLGKLSNEQFF.

The genes are TRBV19 and TRBJ1-1; D is undetermined. This CDR3 contains 14 residues. Per germline, CDR1 LNHDA and CDR2 SQIVND (reference sequence). V was pared by 5 bases and J by 1 base, with 11 bases between. CDR3 in DNA: TGTGCCAGTAGTGATCCATCGGGGAACACTGAAGCTTTCTTT. It is translated as CASSDPSGNTEAFF.